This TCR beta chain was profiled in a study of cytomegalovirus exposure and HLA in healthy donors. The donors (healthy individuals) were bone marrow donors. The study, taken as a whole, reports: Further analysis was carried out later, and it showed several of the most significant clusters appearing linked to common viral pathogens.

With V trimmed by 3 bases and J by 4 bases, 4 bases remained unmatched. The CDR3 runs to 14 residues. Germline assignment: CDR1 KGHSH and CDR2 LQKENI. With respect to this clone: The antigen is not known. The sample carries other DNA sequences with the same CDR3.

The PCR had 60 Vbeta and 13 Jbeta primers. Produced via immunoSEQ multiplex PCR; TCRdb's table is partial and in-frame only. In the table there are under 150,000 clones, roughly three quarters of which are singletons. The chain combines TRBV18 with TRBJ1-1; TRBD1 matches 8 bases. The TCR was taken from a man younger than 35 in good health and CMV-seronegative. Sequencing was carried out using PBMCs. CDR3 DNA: TGTGCCAGCTCACCCCTCGACAGGGGCACTGAAGCTTTCTTT. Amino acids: CASSPLDRGTEAFF. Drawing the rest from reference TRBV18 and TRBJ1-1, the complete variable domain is NAGVMQNPRHLVRRRGQEARLRCSPMKGHSHVYWYRQLPEEGLKFMVYLQKENIIDESGMPKERFSAEFPKEGPSILRIQQVVRGDSAAYFCASSPLDRGTEAFFGQGTRLTVV.